The following is a T cell receptor (beta chain) sequence with its context. What it recognizes is unknown. Deep was the level used in running the assay. Authors' processing steps: In the immunoSEQ data, sequences were junction-only and lacked quality scores, so filtering differed. Profiling relied on immunoSEQ multiplex PCR, and the TCRdb table lists in-frame clones only, not all of them. The V and J calls and clone size are taken from that table; D and trimming were inferred from the DNA. The table has around 550,000 clones, approximately 95% seen once. The authors divided CD4+ cells into CD45RA+ naive and CD45RA-negative memory subsets. This entry belongs to a study of shared clonotypes between healthy human individuals. V lost 3 bases, J lost 7 bases, and 16 bases lay in between. The germline V gene encodes CDR1 MDHEN and CDR2 SYDVKM. The CDR3 has 15 amino acids. Whole-study results and caveats: The expectation was that sequencing depth would affect clonotype sharing among donors.

The V call is TRBV28, the J call TRBJ2-1, with D perhaps TRBD1 (6 bases). Sequenced material: naive CD4+ T cells sorted from blood. Subset denoted: CD45RA+ positively selected. The receptor was isolated from a woman aged 25-40 years in good health. CDR3 protein: CASSFAGVGRNEQFF. CDR3 nucleotides: TGTGCCAGCAGTTTTGCAGGGGTAGGCCGTAATGAGCAGTTCTTC. Together with reference TRBV28 and TRBJ2-1, the CDR3 gives the full variable domain: DVKVTQSSRYLVKRTGEKVFLECVQDMDHENMFWYRQDPGLGLRLIYFSYDVKMKEKGDIPEGYSVSREKKERFSLILESASTNQTSMYLCASSFAGVGRNEQFFGPGTRLTVL.